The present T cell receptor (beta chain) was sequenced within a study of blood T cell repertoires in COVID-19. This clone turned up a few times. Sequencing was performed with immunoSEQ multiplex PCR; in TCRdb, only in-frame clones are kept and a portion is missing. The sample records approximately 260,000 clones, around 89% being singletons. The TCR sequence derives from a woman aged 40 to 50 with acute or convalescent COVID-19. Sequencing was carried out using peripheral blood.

The CDR3 reads CASSLSAGGASSGNTIYF. CDR3 nucleotides: TGTGCCAGCAGCTTATCTGCTGGGGGCGCGAGCTCTGGAAACACCATATATTTT. This chain connects TRBV7-8 to TRBJ1-3; tentative D call: TRBD1 (6 bases). Per the germline V gene, CDR1 is SGHVS and CDR2 is FQNEAQ. This CDR3 contains 18 residues. The germline V and J ends were trimmed by 2 bases and 0 bases, with 17 bases remaining between them.